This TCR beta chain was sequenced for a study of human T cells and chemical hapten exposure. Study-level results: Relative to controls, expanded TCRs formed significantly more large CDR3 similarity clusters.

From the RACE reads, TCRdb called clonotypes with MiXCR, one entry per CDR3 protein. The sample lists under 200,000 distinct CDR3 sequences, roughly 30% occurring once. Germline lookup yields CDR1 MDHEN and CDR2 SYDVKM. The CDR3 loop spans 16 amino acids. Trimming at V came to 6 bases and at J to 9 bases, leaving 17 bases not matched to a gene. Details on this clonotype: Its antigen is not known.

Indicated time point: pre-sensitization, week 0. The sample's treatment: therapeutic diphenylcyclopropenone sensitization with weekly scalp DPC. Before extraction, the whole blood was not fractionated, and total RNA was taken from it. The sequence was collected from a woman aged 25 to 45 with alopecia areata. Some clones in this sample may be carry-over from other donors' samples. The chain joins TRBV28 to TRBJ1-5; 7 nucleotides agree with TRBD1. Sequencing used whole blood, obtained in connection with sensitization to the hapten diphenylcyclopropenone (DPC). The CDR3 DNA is TGTGCCAGCAGCCTACAGGACAGGTCCCCCGTGGCGCCCCAGCATTTT. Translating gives CASSLQDRSPVAPQHF.